This T cell receptor beta chain was sequenced during a study of blood T cell repertoires in COVID-19. About the study: Whether acute or convalescent, the COVID-19 samples came from the United States, Italy and Spain. Nucleic acid was either cDNA or gDNA, and it came from T cells, B-cell-depleted T cells, or PBMCs.

With V trimmed by 2 bases and J by 7 bases, 11 bases remained unmatched. CDR3 size: 16 residues. The germline V gene has CDR1 MNHEY and CDR2 SVGEGT. As processed by the authors: Amplification of reference gene primers was used by the study to estimate nucleated cell counts. Sequencing was performed with immunoSEQ multiplex PCR; in TCRdb, only in-frame clones are kept and a portion is missing. The DNA gave D and trimming, while V, J and clone size come from that table. The sample yields 150,000 or so clones, 60% to 85% seen once. The clonotype was recovered from an older man with acute or convalescent COVID-19. The rearrangement joins TRBV6-2 or TRBV6-3 to TRBJ2-5; the match to TRBD1 covers 9 bases. The material sequenced was peripheral blood. DNA of the CDR3: TGTGCCAGCAGTTACGGTGGGGTGACAGGGGGAAGGACCCAGTACTTC. As protein: CASSYGGVTGGRTQYF.